This T cell receptor beta chain is from a study of long-term antiretroviral therapy in people with HIV. At the survey level, the v3.0 immunoSEQ assay was run. Assay: immunoSEQ multiplex PCR; the TCRdb copy retains only in-frame clones and omits some. The table includes approximately 15,000 clones, 88% detected once. The germline V gene has CDR1 SGDLS and CDR2 YYNGEE. The CDR3 spans 15 residues. V was shortened by 0 bases and J by 0 bases, with 8 bases between the two germline ends. The sequences come from unsorted PBMCs, collected 6.9 years after starting antiretroviral therapy. This clonotype originated in a man aged 50-59 years with HIV. This sequence joins TRBV9 and TRBJ2-3; no clear D. For the CDR3, the DNA is TGTGCCAGCAGCGTAGAAGGGCCTAGCACAGATACGCAGTATTTT. Translating it yields CASSVEGPSTDTQYF.